This is a list of T cell receptor beta chains from one sample in a study of blood T cell repertoires in COVID-19. Assay used: immunoSEQ multiplex PCR; TCRdb lists only in-frame clones, some missing. The table includes 25,000 to 40,000 clones, less than 90% detected once. Material: peripheral blood. These receptors came from a woman between 55 and 75 years old with active COVID-19. CDR3s include the opening cysteine and the closing phenylalanine or tryptophan. Fields, in order: D gene, V gene, clone size, J gene, CDR3 DNA, CDR3 protein. D genes are given only for firm matches. The size field is filled for only some rows; it gives once, few, many or a size class.

TRBD1	TRBV6-5	-	TRBJ1-1	TGTGCCAGCAACCGACAGGGGGTAAACACTGAAGCTTTCTTT	CASNRQGVNTEAFF
TRBD1	TRBV7-3	-	TRBJ2-1	TGTGCCAGCAGCTTAACGGACAGGGTCGATGAGCAGTTCTTC	CASSLTDRVDEQFF
-	TRBV7-9	-	TRBJ2-1	TGTGCCAGCAGCTTAGTTCCAGGGGCCTACAATGAGCAGTTCTTC	CASSLVPGAYNEQFF
-	TRBV10-3	once	TRBJ2-5	TGTGCCATCAGTGCAACCGGTGGAGAGACCCAGTACTTC	CAISATGGETQYF
-	TRBV20-1	-	TRBJ1-4	TGCAGTGCCAGTTCAGGCTTAGGGAGTGAAAAACTGTTTTTT	CSASSGLGSEKLFF
TRBD2	TRBV5-4	-	TRBJ2-3	TGTGCCAGCAGCACAAGGGAGGGACTAGCGGGAAGTACGCAGTATTTT	CASSTREGLAGSTQYF
TRBD1	TRBV27	-	TRBJ1-6	TGTGCCAGCAGTTCCCGGGACAGGGGTTCACCCCTCCACTTT	CASSSRDRGSPLHF
TRBD2	TRBV7-8	-	TRBJ2-7	TGTGCCAGCAGCCTAAGCGGGATGGGCTACGAGCAGTACTTC	CASSLSGMGYEQYF
TRBD2	TRBV30	-	TRBJ2-7	TGTGCCTGGAGTTCGGCGGGAGTTTACGAGCAGTACTTC	CAWSSAGVYEQYF
TRBD2	TRBV5-4	-	TRBJ2-3	TGTGCCAGCAGCTTGTATCTGGGACTAGCGGGGGGTTCTAGCACAGATACGCAGTATTTT	CASSLYLGLAGGSSTDTQYF
-	TRBV7-3	-	TRBJ2-2	TGTGCCAGCGGCTCCCAGGGTGGAACCGGGGAGCTGTTTTTT	CASGSQGGTGELFF
TRBD1	TRBV9	-	TRBJ2-1	TGTGCCAGCAGCTACCGACAGGGTGTTGGCAATGAGCAGTTCTTC	CASSYRQGVGNEQFF
TRBD2	TRBV10-3	-	TRBJ2-7	TGTGCCACCCGGACTAGCGGGGGATACGAGCAGTACTTC	CATRTSGGYEQYF
-	TRBV5-1	-	TRBJ1-3	TGCGCCAGCAGCGATTCAGGGCACTCTGGAAACACCATATATTTT	CASSDSGHSGNTIYF
-	TRBV30	-	TRBJ2-7	TGTGCCTGGAGTGATCTAGGAACCTACGAGCAGTACTTC	CAWSDLGTYEQYF
-	TRBV9	once	TRBJ2-3	TGTGCCAGCAGCGTCACAGTGACAGATACGCAGTATTTT	CASSVTVTDTQYF